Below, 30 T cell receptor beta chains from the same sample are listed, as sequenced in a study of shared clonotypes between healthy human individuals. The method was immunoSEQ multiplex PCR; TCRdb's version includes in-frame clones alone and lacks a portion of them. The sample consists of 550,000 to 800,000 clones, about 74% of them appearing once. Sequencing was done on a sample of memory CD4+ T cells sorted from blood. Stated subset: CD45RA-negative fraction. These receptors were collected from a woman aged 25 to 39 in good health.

This CDR3 is CASSTGGAYEQYF. CDR3 in DNA: TGCGCCAGCAGCACGGGAGGGGCCTACGAGCAGTACTTC. The rearrangement joins TRBV5-1 to TRBJ2-7, with 8 bases that match TRBD2. J was trimmed by 2 bases and V by 4 bases; bases with no gene match: 2. Germline CDR1 and CDR2: SGHRS and YFSETQ. The CDR3 is 13 residues long.

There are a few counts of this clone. CDR3 in amino acids: CASSLVVTGTTGELFF. The CDR3 bases are TGCGCCAGCAGCTTGGTTGTAACGGGAACCACCGGGGAGCTGTTTTTT. The chain links TRBV5-1 to TRBJ2-2, with D tentatively TRBD2 (5 bases). Trimming removed 0 bases from V and 4 bases from J, with 13 bases in between. Germline V lookup: CDR1 SGHRS, CDR2 YFSETQ. This CDR3 has 16 residues.

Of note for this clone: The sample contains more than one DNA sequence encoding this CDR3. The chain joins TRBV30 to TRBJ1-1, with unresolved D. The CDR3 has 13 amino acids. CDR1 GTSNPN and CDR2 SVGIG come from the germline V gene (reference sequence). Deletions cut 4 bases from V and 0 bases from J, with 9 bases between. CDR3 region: CAWTRTVNTEAFF. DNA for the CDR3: TGTGCCTGGACCCGGACTGTGAACACTGAAGCTTTCTTT.

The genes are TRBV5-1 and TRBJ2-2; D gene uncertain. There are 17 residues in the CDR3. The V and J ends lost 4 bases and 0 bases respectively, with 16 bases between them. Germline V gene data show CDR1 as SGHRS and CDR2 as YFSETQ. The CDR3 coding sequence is TGCGCCAGCAGCCCCAAACCTCAGGTTACGAACACCGGGGAGCTGTTTTTT. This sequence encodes CASSPKPQVTNTGELFF.

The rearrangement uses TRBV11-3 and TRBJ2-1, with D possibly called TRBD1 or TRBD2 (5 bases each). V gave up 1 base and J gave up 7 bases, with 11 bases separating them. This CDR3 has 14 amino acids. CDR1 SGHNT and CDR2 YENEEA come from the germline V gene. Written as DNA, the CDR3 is TGTGCCAGCAGCTTAGGTAACTGGGGGAATGAGCAGTTCTTC. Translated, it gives CASSLGNWGNEQFF.

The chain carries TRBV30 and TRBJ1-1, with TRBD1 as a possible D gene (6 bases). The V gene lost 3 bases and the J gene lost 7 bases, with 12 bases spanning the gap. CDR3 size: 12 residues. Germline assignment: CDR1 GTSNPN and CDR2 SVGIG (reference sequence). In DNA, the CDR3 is TGTGCCTGGAGGAGGACAGCTATTGAAGCTTTCTTT. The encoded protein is CAWRRTAIEAFF.

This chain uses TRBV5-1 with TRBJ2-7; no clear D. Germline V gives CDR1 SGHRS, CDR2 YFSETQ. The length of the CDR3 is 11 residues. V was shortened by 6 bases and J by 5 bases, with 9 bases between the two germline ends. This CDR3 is CASMDANEQYF. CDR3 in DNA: TGCGCCAGCATGGATGCGAACGAGCAGTACTTC.

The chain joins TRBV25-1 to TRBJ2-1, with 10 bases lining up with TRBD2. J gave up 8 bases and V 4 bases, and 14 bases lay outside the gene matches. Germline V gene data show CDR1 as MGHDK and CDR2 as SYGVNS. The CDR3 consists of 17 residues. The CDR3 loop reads CASSGGWSGRAEDEQFF. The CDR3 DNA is TGTGCCAGCAGTGGGGGGTGGAGCGGGAGGGCCGAAGATGAGCAGTTCTTC.

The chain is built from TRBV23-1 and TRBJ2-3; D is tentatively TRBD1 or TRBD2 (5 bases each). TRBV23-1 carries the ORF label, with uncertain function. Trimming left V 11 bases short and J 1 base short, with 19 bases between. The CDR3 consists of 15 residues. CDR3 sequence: CAGLSGGRRTDTQYF. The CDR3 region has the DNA TGCGCCGGCCTCAGTGGGGGTCGGCGCACAGATACGCAGTATTTT.

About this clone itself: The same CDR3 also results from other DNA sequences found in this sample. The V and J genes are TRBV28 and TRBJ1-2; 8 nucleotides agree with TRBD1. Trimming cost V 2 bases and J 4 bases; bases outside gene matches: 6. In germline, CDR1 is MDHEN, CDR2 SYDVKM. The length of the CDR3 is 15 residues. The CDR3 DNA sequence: TGTGCCAGCAGTTTAAGCACAGGGGGTAGCTATGGCTACACCTTC. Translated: CASSLSTGGSYGYTF.

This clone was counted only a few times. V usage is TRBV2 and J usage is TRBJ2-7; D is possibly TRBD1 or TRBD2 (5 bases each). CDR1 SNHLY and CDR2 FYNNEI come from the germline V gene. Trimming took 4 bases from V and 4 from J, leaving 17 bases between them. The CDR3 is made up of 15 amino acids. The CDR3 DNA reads TGTGCCAGCAGTGGGGGCCTAGCTGTTGGATACGAGCAGTACTTC. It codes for CASSGGLAVGYEQYF. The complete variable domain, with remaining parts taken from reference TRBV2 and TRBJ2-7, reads EPEVTQTPSHQVTQMGQEVILRCVPISNHLYFYWYRQILGQKVEFLVSFYNNEISEKSEIFDDQFSVERPDGSNFTLKIRSTKLEDSAMYFCASSGGLAVGYEQYFGPGTRLTVT.

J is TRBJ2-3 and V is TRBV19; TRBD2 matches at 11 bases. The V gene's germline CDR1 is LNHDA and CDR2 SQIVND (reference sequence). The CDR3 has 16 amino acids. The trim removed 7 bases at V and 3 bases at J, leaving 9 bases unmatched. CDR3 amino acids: CASTIVGTSGTDTQYF. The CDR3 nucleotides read TGTGCCAGTACTATCGTTGGGACTAGCGGTACAGATACGCAGTATTTT.

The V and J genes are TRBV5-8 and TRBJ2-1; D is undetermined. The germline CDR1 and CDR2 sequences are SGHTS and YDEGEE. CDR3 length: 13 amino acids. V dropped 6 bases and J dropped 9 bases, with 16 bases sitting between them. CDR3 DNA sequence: TGTGCCAGCACCCTGACCACCTGGGGTGAGCAGTTCTTC. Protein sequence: CASTLTTWGEQFF.

CDR3 nucleotides: TGTGCCAGCAGCTTGGACTATGCAAACAATGAGCAGTTCTTC. As protein: CASSLDYANNEQFF. This sequence joins TRBV7-2 and TRBJ2-1; D is possibly TRBD2 (6 bases). Trimming pared 3 bases from V and 5 bases from J, leaving 11 bases between. The CDR3 totals 14 residues. CDR1 SGHTA and CDR2 FQGNSA come from the germline V gene. The whole variable domain, filled in from reference TRBV7-2 and TRBJ2-1, reads GAGVSQSPSNKVTEKGKDVELRCDPISGHTALYWYRQSLGQGLEFLIYFQGNSAPDKSGLPSDRFSAERTGGSVSTLTIQRTQQEDSAVYLCASSLDYANNEQFFGPGTRLTVL.

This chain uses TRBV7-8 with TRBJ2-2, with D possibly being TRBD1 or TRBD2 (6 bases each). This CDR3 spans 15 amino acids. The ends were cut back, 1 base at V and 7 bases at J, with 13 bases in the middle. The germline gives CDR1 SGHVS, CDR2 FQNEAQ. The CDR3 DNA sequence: TGTGCCAGCAGCTTAGGGGGGGCGCAGATCGGGGAGCTGTTTTTT. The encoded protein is CASSLGGAQIGELFF.

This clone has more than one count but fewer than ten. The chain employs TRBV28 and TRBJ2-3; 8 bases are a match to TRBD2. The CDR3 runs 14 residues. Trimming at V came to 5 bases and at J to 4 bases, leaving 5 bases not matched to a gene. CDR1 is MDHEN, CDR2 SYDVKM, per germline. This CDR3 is CASSAPGGPDTQYF. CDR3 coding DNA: TGTGCCAGCAGTGCACCGGGGGGGCCAGATACGCAGTATTTT. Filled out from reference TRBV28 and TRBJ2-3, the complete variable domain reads DVKVTQSSRYLVKRTGEKVFLECVQDMDHENMFWYRQDPGLGLRLIYFSYDVKMKEKGDIPEGYSVSREKKERFSLILESASTNQTSMYLCASSAPGGPDTQYFGPGTRLTVL.

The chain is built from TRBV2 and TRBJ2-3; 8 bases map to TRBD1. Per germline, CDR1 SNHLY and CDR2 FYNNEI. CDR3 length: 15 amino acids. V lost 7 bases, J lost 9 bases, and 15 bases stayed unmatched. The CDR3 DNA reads TGTGCCAGCAAGGGTGGGCAGGGGGCGAGGGAGACGCAGTATTTT. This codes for CASKGGQGARETQYF.

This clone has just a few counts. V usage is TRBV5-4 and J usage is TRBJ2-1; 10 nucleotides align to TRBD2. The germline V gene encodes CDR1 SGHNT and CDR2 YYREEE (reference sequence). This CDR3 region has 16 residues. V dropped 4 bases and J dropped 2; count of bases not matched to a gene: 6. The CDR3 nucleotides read TGTGCCAGCAGCACAAAACTAGCGGGAACCTACAATGAGCAGTTCTTC. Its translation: CASSTKLAGTYNEQFF.

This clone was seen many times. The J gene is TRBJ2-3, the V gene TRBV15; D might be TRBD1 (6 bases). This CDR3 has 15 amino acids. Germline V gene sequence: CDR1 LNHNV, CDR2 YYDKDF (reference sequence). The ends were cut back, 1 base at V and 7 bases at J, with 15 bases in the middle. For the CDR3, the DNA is TGTGCCACCAGCAGAGCGGGGTCAGGGGTACATACGCAGTATTTT. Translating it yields CATSRAGSGVHTQYF.

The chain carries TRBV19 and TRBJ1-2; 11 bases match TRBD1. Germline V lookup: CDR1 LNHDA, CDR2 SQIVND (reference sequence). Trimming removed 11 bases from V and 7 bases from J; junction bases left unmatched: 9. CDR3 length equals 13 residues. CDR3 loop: CAAKDRGPGGYTF. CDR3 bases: TGTGCCGCTAAGGACAGGGGGCCGGGTGGCTACACCTTC.

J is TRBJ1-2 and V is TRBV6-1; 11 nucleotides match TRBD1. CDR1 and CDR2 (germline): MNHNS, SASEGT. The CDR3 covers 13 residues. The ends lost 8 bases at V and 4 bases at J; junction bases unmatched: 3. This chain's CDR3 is CASAGTGGYGYTF. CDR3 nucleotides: TGTGCCAGCGCCGGGACAGGGGGCTATGGCTACACCTTC.

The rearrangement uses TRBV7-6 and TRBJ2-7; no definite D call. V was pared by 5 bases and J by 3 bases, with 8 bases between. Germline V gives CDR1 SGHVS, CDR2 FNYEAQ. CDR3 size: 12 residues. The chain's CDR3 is CASSHPGYEQYF. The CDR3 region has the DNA TGTGCCAGCAGCCACCCGGGCTACGAGCAGTACTTC.

CDR3 DNA: TGTGCCAGCAGTGAAATTGGACAGACAAAGCCCCAGCATTTT. This encodes CASSEIGQTKPQHF. The rearrangement links TRBV6-1 to TRBJ1-5, with D perhaps TRBD1 (6 bases). V shed 2 bases and J shed 8 bases, with 13 bases lying between them. The length of the CDR3 is 14 residues. CDR1 MNHNS and CDR2 SASEGT come from the germline V gene.

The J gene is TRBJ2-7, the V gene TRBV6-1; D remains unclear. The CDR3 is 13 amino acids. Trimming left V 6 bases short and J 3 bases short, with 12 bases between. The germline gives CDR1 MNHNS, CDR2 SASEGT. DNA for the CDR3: TGTGCCAGCAGACTTACCCAGGTCTACGAGCAGTACTTC. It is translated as CASRLTQVYEQYF.

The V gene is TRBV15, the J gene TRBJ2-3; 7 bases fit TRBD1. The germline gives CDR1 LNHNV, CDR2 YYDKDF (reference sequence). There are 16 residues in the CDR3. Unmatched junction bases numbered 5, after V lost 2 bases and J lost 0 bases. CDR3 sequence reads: CATSRSQGVSTDTQYF. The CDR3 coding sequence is TGTGCCACCAGCAGATCCCAGGGGGTTAGCACAGATACGCAGTATTTT.

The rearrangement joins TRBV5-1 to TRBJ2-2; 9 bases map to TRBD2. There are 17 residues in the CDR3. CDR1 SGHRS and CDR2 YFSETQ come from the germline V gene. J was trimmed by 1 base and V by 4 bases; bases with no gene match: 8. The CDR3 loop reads CASSLGTSTMNTGELFF. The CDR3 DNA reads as TGCGCCAGCAGCCTCGGGACTAGCACCATGAACACCGGGGAGCTGTTTTTT.

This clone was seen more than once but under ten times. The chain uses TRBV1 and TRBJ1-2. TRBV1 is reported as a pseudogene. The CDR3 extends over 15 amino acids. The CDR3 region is CTSSQDSIQNYGYTF. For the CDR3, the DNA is TGCACCAGCAGCCAAGATTCGATCCAAAACTATGGCTACACCTTC.

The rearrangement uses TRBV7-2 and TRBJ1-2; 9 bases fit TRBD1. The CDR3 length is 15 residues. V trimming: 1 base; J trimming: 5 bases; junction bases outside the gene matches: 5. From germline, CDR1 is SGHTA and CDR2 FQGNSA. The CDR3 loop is CASSLDGGQGYGYTF. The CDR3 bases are TGTGCCAGCAGCTTAGATGGAGGACAGGGGTATGGCTACACCTTC.

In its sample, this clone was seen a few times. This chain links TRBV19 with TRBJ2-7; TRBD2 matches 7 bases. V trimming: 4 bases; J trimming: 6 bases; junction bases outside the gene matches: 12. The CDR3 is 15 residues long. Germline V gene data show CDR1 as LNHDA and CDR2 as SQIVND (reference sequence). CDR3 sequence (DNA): TGTGCCAGTAGTACAAGGACGGCCGGGGGGATCGAGCAGTACTTC. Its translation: CASSTRTAGGIEQYF.

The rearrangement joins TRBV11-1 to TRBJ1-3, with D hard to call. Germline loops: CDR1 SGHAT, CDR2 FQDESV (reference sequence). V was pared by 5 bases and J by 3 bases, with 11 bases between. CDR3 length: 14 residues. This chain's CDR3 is CASSRSRYGNTIYF. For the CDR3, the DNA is TGTGCCAGCAGCCGCTCCCGGTATGGAAACACCATATATTTT.